This TCR beta chain was recorded in a study of OX40 agonist ivuxolimab in advanced cancers. Study-wide findings and caveats: At 0.1 to 3.0 mg/kg and by week 6, clonal expansion occurred in CD4+ and CD8+ blood T cells. In CD8+ T cells, expanded clones were on average more numerous than in CD4+. Antigen specificity was not determined for the expanded peripheral T cells.

Produced via immunoSEQ multiplex PCR; TCRdb's table is partial and in-frame only. The data show 90,000 to 100,000 clones, around 85% seen once. V was shortened by 1 base and J by 0 bases, with 7 bases between the two germline ends. The CDR3 contains 15 residues. CDR1 is SGHAT, CDR2 FQNNGV, per germline. Concerning this clone itself: Its specificity is not known.

The starting material was CD4+ or CD8+ T cells sorted from blood, obtained in a trial of the OX40 agonist ivuxolimab. V is TRBV11-2 and J is TRBJ1-5; D is unclear. The TCR comes from an adult with an advanced solid tumor such as melanoma, head and neck, liver or kidney cancer. The CDR3 loop is CASSLGGGSNQPQHF. The CDR3 region has the DNA TGTGCCAGCAGCTTAGGCGGCGGTAGCAATCAGCCCCAGCATTTT.